This T cell receptor (beta chain) originates from a study of T cell responses to AZD1222 COVID-19 vaccine. TCRdb's table, derived via immunoSEQ multiplex PCR, lists solely in-frame clones and lacks some. Altogether 100,000 to 150,000 clones are present, more than 85% being singletons, with the ten largest covering 1.5% to 2%. This CDR3 spans 13 amino acids. Trimming took 4 bases from V and 2 from J, leaving 6 bases between them. Notes on this clone: Its antigen is unidentified.

Study observations and caveats: Targets within unmutated variant regions were reportedly found for nearly half of spike-specific TCRs. Spike-specific TCR breadth and depth both grew after two AZD1222 doses. Researchers report vaccine-associated CD4 TCRs spanning spike, with dominance at 160-218 and 743-854. Sampling that yielded the repertoires occurred only after the peak T cell response.

The TCR sequence derives from an adult who received the AZD1222 COVID-19 vaccine. V gene TRBV12-3 or TRBV12-4 combines with J gene TRBJ1-5, with D unresolved. The specimen comprised peripheral blood, sampled 28 days after the second AZD1222 dose. The CDR3 sequence: CASSSWGNQPQHF. The CDR3 bases are TGTGCCAGCAGTTCCTGGGGCAATCAGCCCCAGCATTTT.